Listed below are T cell receptor beta chains from one sample, sequenced in a study of cytomegalovirus exposure and HLA in healthy donors. Method: immunoSEQ multiplex PCR; TCRdb's copy keeps in-frame clones and lacks some. The table records around 150,000 clones, nearly 80% of them present only once. Source material: PBMCs. These receptors were collected from a male donor in good health and CMV-seronegative. CDR3s include the opening cysteine and the closing phenylalanine or tryptophan. The order of the fields is V gene, D gene, clone size, J gene, CDR3 protein, CDR3 DNA. The D gene is left open where the match is weak. Not every row has a clone size; where given, it reads once, few, many or a size class.

v_gene: TRBV29-1; d_gene: TRBD2; abundance: once; j_gene: TRBJ2-3; CDR3aa: CSTAGGSTDTQYF; CDR3nt: TGCAGCACAGCGGGGGGGTCCACAGATACGCAGTATTTT
v_gene: TRBV27; d_gene: .; abundance: .; j_gene: TRBJ2-1; CDR3aa: CASSSLTLTLDYNEQFF; CDR3nt: TGTGCCAGCAGTTCCTTAACACTAACCCTAGACTACAATGAGCAGTTCTTC
v_gene: TRBV6-5; d_gene: TRBD1; abundance: few; j_gene: TRBJ2-7; CDR3aa: CASSDVDRRSQYF; CDR3nt: TGTGCCAGCAGTGACGTGGACAGGCGCTCTCAGTACTTC
v_gene: TRBV9; d_gene: .; abundance: .; j_gene: TRBJ2-2; CDR3aa: CASSVYSLNTGELFF; CDR3nt: TGTGCCAGCAGCGTGTATTCCCTAAACACCGGGGAGCTGTTTTTT
v_gene: TRBV6-1; d_gene: .; abundance: once; j_gene: TRBJ2-3; CDR3aa: CASSERADTQYF; CDR3nt: TGTGCCAGCAGCGAAAGAGCGGATACGCAGTATTTT
v_gene: TRBV7-2; d_gene: TRBD1; abundance: .; j_gene: TRBJ1-4; CDR3aa: CASSPHGQAANEKLFF; CDR3nt: TGTGCCAGCAGCCCCCACGGACAGGCAGCGAATGAAAAACTGTTTTTT
v_gene: TRBV4-3; d_gene: .; abundance: .; j_gene: TRBJ2-7; CDR3aa: CASSLGLGYEQYF; CDR3nt: TGCGCCAGCAGCCTGGGACTGGGCTACGAGCAGTACTTC
v_gene: TRBV21-1; d_gene: .; abundance: .; j_gene: TRBJ1-5; CDR3aa: CASSKGAMPQHF; CDR3nt: TGTGCCAGCAGCAAAGGAGCCATGCCCCAGCATTTT
v_gene: TRBV19; d_gene: TRBD1; abundance: .; j_gene: TRBJ1-2; CDR3aa: CASSIDRGNYGYTF; CDR3nt: TGTGCCAGTAGTATCGACAGGGGTAACTATGGCTACACCTTC
v_gene: TRBV7-2; d_gene: .; abundance: .; j_gene: TRBJ1-5; CDR3aa: CASSATRSNQPQHF; CDR3nt: TGTGCCAGCAGCGCTACTCGTAGCAATCAGCCCCAGCATTTT
v_gene: TRBV6-6; d_gene: .; abundance: once; j_gene: TRBJ1-1; CDR3aa: CASSQRAGADTEAFF; CDR3nt: TGTGCCAGCAGTCAAAGGGCAGGGGCGGACACTGAAGCTTTCTTT
v_gene: TRBV30; d_gene: .; abundance: .; j_gene: TRBJ2-1; CDR3aa: CAWREDSYNEQFF; CDR3nt: TGTGCCTGGAGGGAGGACAGTTACAATGAGCAGTTCTTC
v_gene: TRBV13; d_gene: TRBD1; abundance: .; j_gene: TRBJ2-3; CDR3aa: CASSRRGQGTDTQYF; CDR3nt: TGTGCCAGCAGCCGCCGGGGACAGGGCACAGATACGCAGTATTTT
v_gene: TRBV4-1; d_gene: .; abundance: once; j_gene: TRBJ1-1; CDR3aa: CASSEGSGDHDEAFF; CDR3nt: TGCGCCAGCAGCGAAGGGTCAGGGGATCACGATGAAGCTTTCTTT
v_gene: TRBV5-4; d_gene: .; abundance: .; j_gene: TRBJ2-7; CDR3aa: CASSSDSYYEQYF; CDR3nt: TGTGCCAGCAGTTCCGACAGCTACTACGAGCAGTACTTC
v_gene: TRBV6-5; d_gene: TRBD2; abundance: .; j_gene: TRBJ2-5; CDR3aa: CASSYKAGGLQETQYF; CDR3nt: TGTGCCAGCAGTTATAAGGCGGGGGGGTTACAAGAGACCCAGTACTTC
v_gene: TRBV19; d_gene: .; abundance: few; j_gene: TRBJ1-1; CDR3aa: CASSLLGGLEAFF; CDR3nt: TGTGCCAGTAGTCTACTAGGAGGCCTTGAAGCTTTCTTT
v_gene: TRBV19; d_gene: TRBD1; abundance: .; j_gene: TRBJ2-7; CDR3aa: CASSIRDRAHEQYF; CDR3nt: TGTGCCAGTAGTATTCGGGACAGGGCGCACGAGCAGTACTTC
v_gene: TRBV4-1; d_gene: TRBD1; abundance: .; j_gene: TRBJ1-5; CDR3aa: CASSQGTGAINQPQHF; CDR3nt: TGCGCCAGCAGCCAAGGGACAGGGGCCATCAATCAGCCCCAGCATTTT
v_gene: TRBV9; d_gene: .; abundance: .; j_gene: TRBJ1-1; CDR3aa: CASSVEAQGGTEAFF; CDR3nt: TGTGCCAGCAGCGTAGAGGCCCAGGGTGGAACTGAAGCTTTCTTT
v_gene: TRBV5-8; d_gene: .; abundance: .; j_gene: TRBJ2-7; CDR3aa: CASSLRRSSYEQYF; CDR3nt: TGTGCCAGCAGCTTGAGGCGGAGCTCCTACGAGCAGTACTTC
v_gene: TRBV5-4; d_gene: TRBD1; abundance: .; j_gene: TRBJ2-2; CDR3aa: CASSLGQGKPNTGELFF; CDR3nt: TGTGCCAGCAGCCTCGGACAGGGAAAACCGAACACCGGGGAGCTGTTTTTT
v_gene: TRBV7-2; d_gene: TRBD2; abundance: few; j_gene: TRBJ2-3; CDR3aa: CASSLRGVAGRHTDTQYF; CDR3nt: TGTGCCAGCAGCTTAAGGGGGGTAGCGGGGCGACACACAGATACGCAGTATTTT
v_gene: TRBV9; d_gene: TRBD2; abundance: .; j_gene: TRBJ2-1; CDR3aa: CASSVWGTSENEQFF; CDR3nt: TGTGCCAGCAGCGTATGGGGAACTAGCGAGAATGAGCAGTTCTTC
v_gene: TRBV27; d_gene: TRBD1; abundance: .; j_gene: TRBJ2-7; CDR3aa: CASTSLASGQGNDEQYF; CDR3nt: TGTGCCAGCACCAGTTTAGCATCCGGACAGGGTAACGACGAGCAGTACTTC
v_gene: TRBV5-6; d_gene: TRBD1; abundance: once; j_gene: TRBJ1-6; CDR3aa: CASSPGQGISAPLHF; CDR3nt: TGTGCCAGCAGTCCGGGACAGGGGATATCGGCACCCCTCCACTTT
v_gene: TRBV5-1; d_gene: TRBD1; abundance: .; j_gene: TRBJ2-5; CDR3aa: CASSPGTGETQYF; CDR3nt: TGCGCCAGCAGCCCCGGGACAGGGGAGACCCAGTACTTC
v_gene: TRBV18; d_gene: .; abundance: .; j_gene: TRBJ1-1; CDR3aa: CASSPGGGRNTEAFF; CDR3nt: TGTGCCAGCTCCCCGGGAGGGGGAAGGAACACTGAAGCTTTCTTT
v_gene: TRBV10-3; d_gene: .; abundance: .; j_gene: TRBJ2-2; CDR3aa: CAISVGNTGELFF; CDR3nt: TGTGCCATCAGCGTCGGGAACACCGGGGAGCTGTTTTTT
v_gene: TRBV13; d_gene: TRBD1; abundance: .; j_gene: TRBJ1-2; CDR3aa: CASSLGGQGPNYGYTF; CDR3nt: TGTGCCAGCAGCTTAGGCGGACAGGGGCCTAACTATGGCTACACCTTC
v_gene: TRBV5-1; d_gene: .; abundance: .; j_gene: TRBJ1-3; CDR3aa: CASSANVGGSGNTIYF; CDR3nt: TGCGCCAGCAGCGCTAATGTAGGAGGCTCTGGAAACACCATATATTTT
v_gene: TRBV7-8; d_gene: .; abundance: .; j_gene: TRBJ1-2; CDR3aa: CASSSQGSRANYGYTF; CDR3nt: TGTGCCAGCAGCTCACAGGGCTCTCGAGCTAACTATGGCTACACCTTC
v_gene: TRBV7-7; d_gene: .; abundance: .; j_gene: TRBJ2-7; CDR3aa: CASSLEPTSEQYF; CDR3nt: TGTGCTAGCAGCTTAGAACCCACCAGCGAGCAGTACTTC
v_gene: TRBV5-1; d_gene: TRBD2; abundance: .; j_gene: TRBJ2-5; CDR3aa: CASSLYGGFAETQYF; CDR3nt: TGCGCCAGCAGCTTGTACGGGGGGTTTGCGGAGACCCAGTACTTC
v_gene: TRBV6-1; d_gene: .; abundance: .; j_gene: TRBJ2-7; CDR3aa: CASQDRRADYEQYF; CDR3nt: TGTGCCAGCCAAGACAGGCGCGCTGACTACGAGCAGTACTTC
v_gene: TRBV6-4; d_gene: .; abundance: .; j_gene: TRBJ2-5; CDR3aa: CASSEGVGETQYF; CDR3nt: TGTGCCAGCAGTGAAGGGGTGGGGGAGACCCAGTACTTC
v_gene: TRBV6-1; d_gene: TRBD1; abundance: once; j_gene: TRBJ1-6; CDR3aa: CASSEDRDSYNSPLHF; CDR3nt: TGTGCCAGCAGTGAAGACCGGGACAGCTATAATTCACCCCTCCACTTT
v_gene: TRBV9; d_gene: TRBD2; abundance: once; j_gene: TRBJ2-3; CDR3aa: CASSAGGLAGVDTQYF; CDR3nt: TGTGCCAGCAGCGCCGGGGGACTAGCGGGGGTAGATACGCAGTATTTT